The sample holds a few counts of the clone carrying this T cell receptor beta chain. Antigen: not known. V lost 1 base and J lost 4, with 5 bases in between. Germline CDR1 and CDR2: SEHNR and FQNEAQ (reference sequence). The CDR3 spans 13 residues. The sample belongs to a study of CD8+ T cells in alopecia areata. The wider study: Administration of oral tofacitinib to treated patients was at 5 to 10 mg twice daily.

In each case, RNA was isolated and then reverse transcribed into cDNA as the sequencing template. Only in-frame clones appear in the TCRdb table, and some are missing; sequencing was by immunoSEQ multiplex PCR. Of about 180,000 clones listed, about three fifths are singletons. Treatment described: oral pan-JAK inhibitor, 5-10 mg twice daily. Overall study results and limits: For lesional scalp, especially alopecia totalis/universalis, clonality was higher than in normal scalp.

The TCR originated in a human donor with alopecia areata. The source was CD4+ T cells sorted from blood, collected between weeks 55 and 65, from a patient treated with tofacitinib. This chain connects TRBV7-9 to TRBJ1-5; D is unresolved. This CDR3 reads CASSLDGNQPQHF. As DNA, the CDR3 is TGTGCCAGCAGCTTAGACGGGAATCAGCCCCAGCATTTT.